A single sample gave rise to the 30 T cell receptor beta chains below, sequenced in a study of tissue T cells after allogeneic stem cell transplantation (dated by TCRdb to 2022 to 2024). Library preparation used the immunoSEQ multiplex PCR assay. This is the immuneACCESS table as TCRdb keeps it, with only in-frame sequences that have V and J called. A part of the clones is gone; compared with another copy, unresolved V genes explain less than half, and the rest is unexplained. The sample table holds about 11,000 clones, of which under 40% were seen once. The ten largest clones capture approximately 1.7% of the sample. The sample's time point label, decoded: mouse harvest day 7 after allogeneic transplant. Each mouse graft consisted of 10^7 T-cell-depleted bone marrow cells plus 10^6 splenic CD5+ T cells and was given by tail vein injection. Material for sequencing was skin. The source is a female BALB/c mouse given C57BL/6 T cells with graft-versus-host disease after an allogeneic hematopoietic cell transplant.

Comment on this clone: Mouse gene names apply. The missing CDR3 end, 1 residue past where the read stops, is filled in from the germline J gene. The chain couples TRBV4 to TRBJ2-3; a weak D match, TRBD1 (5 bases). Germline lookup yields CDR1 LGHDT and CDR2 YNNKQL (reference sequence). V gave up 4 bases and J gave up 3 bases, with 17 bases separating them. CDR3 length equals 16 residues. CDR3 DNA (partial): TGTGCCAGCAGCTCCCCGGGAGGGGAGGGGGCAGAAACGCTGTAT. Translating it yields CASSSPGGEGAETLY. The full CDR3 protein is CASSSPGGEGAETLYF.

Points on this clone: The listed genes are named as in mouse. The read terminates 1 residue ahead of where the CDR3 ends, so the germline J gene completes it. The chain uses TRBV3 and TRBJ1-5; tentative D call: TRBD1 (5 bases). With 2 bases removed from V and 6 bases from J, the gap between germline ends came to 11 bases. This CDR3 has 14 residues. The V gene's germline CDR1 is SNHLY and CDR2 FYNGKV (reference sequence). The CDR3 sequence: CASSLNLQGQAPLF. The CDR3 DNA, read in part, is TGTGCCAGCAGCTTAAATTTGCAGGGCCAGGCTCCGCTT.

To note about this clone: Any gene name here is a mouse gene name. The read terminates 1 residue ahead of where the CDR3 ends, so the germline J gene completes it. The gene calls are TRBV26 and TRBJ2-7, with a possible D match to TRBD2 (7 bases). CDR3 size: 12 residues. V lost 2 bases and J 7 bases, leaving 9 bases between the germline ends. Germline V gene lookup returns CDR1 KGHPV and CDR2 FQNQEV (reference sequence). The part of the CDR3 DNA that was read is TGTGCCAGCAGTCTGGGGGGGCAGGAACAGTAC. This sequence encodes CASSLGGQEQY. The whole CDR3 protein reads CASSLGGQEQYF. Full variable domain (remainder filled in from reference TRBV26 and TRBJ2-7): NSKVIQTPRYLVKGQGQKAKMRCIPEKGHPVVFWYQQNKNNEFKFLINFQNQEVLQQIDMTEKRFSAECPSNSPCSLEIQSSEAGDSALYLCASSLGGQEQYFGPGTRLTVL.

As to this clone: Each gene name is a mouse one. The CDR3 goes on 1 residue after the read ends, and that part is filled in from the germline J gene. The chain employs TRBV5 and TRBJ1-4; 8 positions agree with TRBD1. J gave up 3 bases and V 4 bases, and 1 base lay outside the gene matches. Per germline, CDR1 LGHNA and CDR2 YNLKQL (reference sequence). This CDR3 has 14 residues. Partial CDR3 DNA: TGTGCCAGCAGCCGCAGGGGGCCCAACGAAAGATTATTT. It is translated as CASSRRGPNERLF. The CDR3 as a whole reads CASSRRGPNERLFF.

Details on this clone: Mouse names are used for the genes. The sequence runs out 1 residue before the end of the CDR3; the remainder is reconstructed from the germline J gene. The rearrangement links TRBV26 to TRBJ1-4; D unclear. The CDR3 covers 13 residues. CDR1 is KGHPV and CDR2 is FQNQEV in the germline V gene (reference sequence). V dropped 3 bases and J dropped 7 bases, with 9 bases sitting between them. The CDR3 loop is CASSLGEGERLFF. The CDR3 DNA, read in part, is TGTGCCAGCAGTCTCGGGGAGGGCGAAAGATTATTT.

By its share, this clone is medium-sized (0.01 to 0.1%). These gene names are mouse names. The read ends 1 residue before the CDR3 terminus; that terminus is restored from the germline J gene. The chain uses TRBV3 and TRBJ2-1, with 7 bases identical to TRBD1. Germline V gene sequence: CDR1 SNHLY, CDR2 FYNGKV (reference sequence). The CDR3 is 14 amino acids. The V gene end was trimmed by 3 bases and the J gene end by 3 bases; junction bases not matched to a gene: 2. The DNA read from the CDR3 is TGTGCCAGCAGCTTCCGGGACAGCTATGCTGAGCAGTTC. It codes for CASSFRDSYAEQF. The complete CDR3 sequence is CASSFRDSYAEQFF.

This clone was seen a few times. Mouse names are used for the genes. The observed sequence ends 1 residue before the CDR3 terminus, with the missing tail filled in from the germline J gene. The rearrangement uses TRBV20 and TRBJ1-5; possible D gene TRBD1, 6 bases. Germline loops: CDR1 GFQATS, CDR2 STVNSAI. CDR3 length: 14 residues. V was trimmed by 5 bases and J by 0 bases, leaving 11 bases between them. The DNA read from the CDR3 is TGTGGTGCTCCTGGGACAATTAACAACCAGGCTCCGCTT. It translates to CGAPGTINNQAPL. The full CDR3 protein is CGAPGTINNQAPLF. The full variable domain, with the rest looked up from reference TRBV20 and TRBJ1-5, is GALVYQYPRRTICKSGTSMRMECQAVGFQATSVAWYRQSPQKTFELIALSTVNSAIKYEQNFTQEKFPISHPNLSFSSMTVLNAYLEDRGLYLCGAPGTINNQAPLFGEGTRLSVL.

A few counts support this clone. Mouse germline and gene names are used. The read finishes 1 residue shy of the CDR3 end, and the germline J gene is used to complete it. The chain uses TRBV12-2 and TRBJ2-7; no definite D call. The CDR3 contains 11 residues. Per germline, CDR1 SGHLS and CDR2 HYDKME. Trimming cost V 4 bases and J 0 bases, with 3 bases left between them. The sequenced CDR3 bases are TGTGCCAGCTCGCTCTCCTATGAACAGTAC. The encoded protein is CASSLSYEQY. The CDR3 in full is CASSLSYEQYF.

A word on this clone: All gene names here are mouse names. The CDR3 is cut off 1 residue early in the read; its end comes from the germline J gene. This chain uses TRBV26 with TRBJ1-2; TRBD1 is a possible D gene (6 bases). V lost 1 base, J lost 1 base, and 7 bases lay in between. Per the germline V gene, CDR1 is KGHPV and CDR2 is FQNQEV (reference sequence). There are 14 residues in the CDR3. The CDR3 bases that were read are TGTGCCAGCAGTCTGTTGGGACAAAACTCCGACTACACC. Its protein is CASSLLGQNSDYT. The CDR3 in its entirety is CASSLLGQNSDYTF.

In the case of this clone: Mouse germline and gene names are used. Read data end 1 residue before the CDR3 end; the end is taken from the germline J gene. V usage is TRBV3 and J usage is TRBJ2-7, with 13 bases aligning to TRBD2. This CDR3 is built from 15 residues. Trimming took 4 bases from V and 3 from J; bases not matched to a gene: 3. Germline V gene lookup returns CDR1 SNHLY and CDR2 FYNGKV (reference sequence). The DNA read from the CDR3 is TGTGCCAGCAGCTCAAGGGACTGGGGGGGCTATGAACAGTAC. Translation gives CASSSRDWGGYEQY. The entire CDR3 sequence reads CASSSRDWGGYEQYF.

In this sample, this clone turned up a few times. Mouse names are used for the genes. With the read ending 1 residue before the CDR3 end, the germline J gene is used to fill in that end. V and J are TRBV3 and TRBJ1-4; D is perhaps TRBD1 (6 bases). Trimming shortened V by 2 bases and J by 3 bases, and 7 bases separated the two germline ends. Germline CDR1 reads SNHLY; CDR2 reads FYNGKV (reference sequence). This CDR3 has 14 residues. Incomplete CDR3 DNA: TGTGCCAGCAGCTTACAGGGGACCAACGAAAGATTATTT. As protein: CASSLQGTNERLF. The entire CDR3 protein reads CASSLQGTNERLFF.

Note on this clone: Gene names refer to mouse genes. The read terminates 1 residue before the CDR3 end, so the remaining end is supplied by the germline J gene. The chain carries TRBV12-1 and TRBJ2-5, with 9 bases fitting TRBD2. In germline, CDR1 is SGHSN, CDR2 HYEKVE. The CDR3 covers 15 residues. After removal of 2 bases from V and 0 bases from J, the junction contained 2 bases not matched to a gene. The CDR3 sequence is CASSRLGVNQDTQYF. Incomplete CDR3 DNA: TGTGCCAGCTCTCGACTGGGGGTTAACCAAGACACCCAGTAC.

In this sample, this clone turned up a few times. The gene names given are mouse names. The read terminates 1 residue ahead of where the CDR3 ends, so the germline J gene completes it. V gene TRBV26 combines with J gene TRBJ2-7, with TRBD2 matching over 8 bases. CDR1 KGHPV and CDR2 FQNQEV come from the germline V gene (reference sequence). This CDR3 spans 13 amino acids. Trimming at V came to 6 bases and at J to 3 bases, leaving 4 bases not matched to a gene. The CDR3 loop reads CASRTGEFYEQYF. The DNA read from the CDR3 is TGTGCCAGCAGGACTGGGGAATTCTATGAACAGTAC. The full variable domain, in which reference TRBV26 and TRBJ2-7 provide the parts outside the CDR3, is NSKVIQTPRYLVKGQGQKAKMRCIPEKGHPVVFWYQQNKNNEFKFLINFQNQEVLQQIDMTEKRFSAECPSNSPCSLEIQSSEAGDSALYLCASRTGEFYEQYFGPGTRLTVL.

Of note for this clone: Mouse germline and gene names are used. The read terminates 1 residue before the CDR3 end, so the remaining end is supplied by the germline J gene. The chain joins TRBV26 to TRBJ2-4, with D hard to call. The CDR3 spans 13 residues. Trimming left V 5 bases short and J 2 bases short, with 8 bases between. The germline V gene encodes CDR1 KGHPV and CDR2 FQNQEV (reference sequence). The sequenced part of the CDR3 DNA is TGTGCCAGCAGTATGACACCTCAAAACACCTTGTAC. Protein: CASSMTPQNTLY. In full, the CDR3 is CASSMTPQNTLYF.

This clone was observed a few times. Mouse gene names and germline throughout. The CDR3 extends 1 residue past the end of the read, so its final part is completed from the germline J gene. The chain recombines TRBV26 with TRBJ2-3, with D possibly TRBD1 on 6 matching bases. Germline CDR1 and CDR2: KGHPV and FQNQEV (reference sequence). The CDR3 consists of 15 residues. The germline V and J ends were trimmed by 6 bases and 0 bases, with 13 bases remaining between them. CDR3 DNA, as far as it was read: TGTGCCAGCAGCCCGACACAGGGTAGTGCAGAAACGCTGTAT. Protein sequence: CASSPTQGSAETLY. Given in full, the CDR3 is CASSPTQGSAETLYF.

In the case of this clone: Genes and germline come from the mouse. CDR3 protein: CSSSQHHQAPLF. The covered CDR3 bases are TGCTCCAGCAGTCAACACCACCAGGCTCCGCTT. The rearrangement uses TRBV23 and TRBJ1-5. The read ends 1 residue before the CDR3 terminus; that terminus is restored from the germline J gene. This CDR3 spans 12 amino acids. Germline values: CDR1 KGHTA, CDR2 FQNQQP.

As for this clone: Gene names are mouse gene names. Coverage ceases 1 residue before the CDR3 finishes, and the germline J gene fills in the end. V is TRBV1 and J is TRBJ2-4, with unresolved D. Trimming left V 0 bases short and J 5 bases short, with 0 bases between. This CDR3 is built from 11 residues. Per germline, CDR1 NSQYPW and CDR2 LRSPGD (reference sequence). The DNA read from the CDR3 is TGCACCTGCAGTGCAGAAAACACCTTGTAC. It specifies CTCSAENTLY. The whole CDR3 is CTCSAENTLYF.

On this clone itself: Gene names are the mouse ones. The CDR3 protein is CASSLGGSYEQYF. The sequenced CDR3 bases are TGTGCCAGCAGCTTAGGGGGTTCCTATGAACAGTAC. V usage is TRBV3 and J usage is TRBJ2-7; D gene unclear. The read halts 1 residue ahead of the CDR3 end, with the missing end drawn from the germline J gene. Looked up from germline, CDR1 is SNHLY and CDR2 is FYNGKV (reference sequence). This CDR3 spans 13 amino acids. Deletions cut 1 base from V and 1 base from J, with 5 bases between.

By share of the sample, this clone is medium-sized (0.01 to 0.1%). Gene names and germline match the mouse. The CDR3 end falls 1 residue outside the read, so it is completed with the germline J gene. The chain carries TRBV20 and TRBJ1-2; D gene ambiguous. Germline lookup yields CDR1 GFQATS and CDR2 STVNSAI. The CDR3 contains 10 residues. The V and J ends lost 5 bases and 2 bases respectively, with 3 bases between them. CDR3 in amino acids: CGADNSDYTF. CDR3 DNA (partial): TGTGGTGCTGACAACTCCGACTACACC.

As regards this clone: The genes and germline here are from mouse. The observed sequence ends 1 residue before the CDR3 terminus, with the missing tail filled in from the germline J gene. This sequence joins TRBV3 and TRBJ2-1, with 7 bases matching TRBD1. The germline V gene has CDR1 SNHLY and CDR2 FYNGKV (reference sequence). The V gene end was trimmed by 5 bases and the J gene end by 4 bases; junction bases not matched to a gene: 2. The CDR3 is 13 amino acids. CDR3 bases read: TGTGCCAGCAGCCGGGACAGTTATGCTGAGCAGTTC. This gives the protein CASSRDSYAEQF. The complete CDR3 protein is CASSRDSYAEQFF.

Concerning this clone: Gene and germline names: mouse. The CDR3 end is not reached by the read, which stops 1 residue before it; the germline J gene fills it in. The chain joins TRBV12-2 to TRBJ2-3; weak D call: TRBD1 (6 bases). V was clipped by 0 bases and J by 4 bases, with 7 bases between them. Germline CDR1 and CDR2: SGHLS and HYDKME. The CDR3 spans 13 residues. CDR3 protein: CASSLTGTETLYF. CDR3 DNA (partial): TGTGCCAGCTCTCTCACAGGGACAGAAACGCTGTAT.

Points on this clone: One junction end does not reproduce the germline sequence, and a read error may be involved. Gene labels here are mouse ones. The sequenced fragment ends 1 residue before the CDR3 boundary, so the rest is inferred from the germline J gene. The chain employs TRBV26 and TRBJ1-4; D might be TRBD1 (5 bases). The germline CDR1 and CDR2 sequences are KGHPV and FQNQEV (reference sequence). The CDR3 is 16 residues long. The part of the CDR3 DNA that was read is TGTGCCAGCAGTCTGTCTGGGGGGATTTCCAGCGAAAGATTATTT. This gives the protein CASSLSGGISSERLF. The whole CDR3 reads CASSLSGGISSERLFF.

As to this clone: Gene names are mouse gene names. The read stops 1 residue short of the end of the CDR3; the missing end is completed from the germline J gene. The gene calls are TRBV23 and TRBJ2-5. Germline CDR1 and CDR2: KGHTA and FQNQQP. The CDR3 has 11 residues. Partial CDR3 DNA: TGCTCCAGCGTCGGCGGGAACACCCAGTAC. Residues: CSSVGGNTQY. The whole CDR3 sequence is CSSVGGNTQYF.

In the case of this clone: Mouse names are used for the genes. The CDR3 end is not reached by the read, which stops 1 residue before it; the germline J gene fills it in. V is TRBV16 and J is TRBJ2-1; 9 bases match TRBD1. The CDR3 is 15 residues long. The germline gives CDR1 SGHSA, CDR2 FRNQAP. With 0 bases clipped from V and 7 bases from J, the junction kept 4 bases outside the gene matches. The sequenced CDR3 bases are TGTGCAAGCAGCTTAGATCGGACAGGGGTGGCTGAGCAGTTC. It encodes CASSLDRTGVAEQF. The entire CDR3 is CASSLDRTGVAEQFF.

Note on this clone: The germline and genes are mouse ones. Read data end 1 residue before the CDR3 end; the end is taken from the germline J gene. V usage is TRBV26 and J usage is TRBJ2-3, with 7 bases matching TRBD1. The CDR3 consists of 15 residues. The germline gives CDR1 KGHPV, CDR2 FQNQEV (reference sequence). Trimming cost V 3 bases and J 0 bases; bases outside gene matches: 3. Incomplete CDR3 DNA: TGTGCCAGCAGTCTAGAACAGGGGAGTGCAGAAACGCTGTAT. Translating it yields CASSLEQGSAETLY. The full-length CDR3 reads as CASSLEQGSAETLYF.

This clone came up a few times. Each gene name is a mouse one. The CDR3 reads CASGGGQLYEQYF. The DNA read from the CDR3 is TGTGCCAGCGGTGGGGGACAGCTTTATGAACAGTAC. V is TRBV13-2 and J is TRBJ2-7; 7 bases are a match to TRBD1. Read data end 1 residue before the CDR3 end; the end is taken from the germline J gene. Germline CDR1 and CDR2: NNHNN and SYGAGS (reference sequence). The V gene end was trimmed by 3 bases and the J gene end by 4 bases; junction bases not matched to a gene: 4. The CDR3 loop spans 13 amino acids.

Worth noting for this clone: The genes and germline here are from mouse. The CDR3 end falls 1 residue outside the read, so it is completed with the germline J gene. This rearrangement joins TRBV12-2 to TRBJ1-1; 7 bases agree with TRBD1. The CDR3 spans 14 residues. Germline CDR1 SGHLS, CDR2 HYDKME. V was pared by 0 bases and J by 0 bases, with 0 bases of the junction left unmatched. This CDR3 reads CASSLQGANTEVFF. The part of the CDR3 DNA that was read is TGTGCCAGCTCTCTCCAGGGGGCAAACACAGAAGTCTTC.

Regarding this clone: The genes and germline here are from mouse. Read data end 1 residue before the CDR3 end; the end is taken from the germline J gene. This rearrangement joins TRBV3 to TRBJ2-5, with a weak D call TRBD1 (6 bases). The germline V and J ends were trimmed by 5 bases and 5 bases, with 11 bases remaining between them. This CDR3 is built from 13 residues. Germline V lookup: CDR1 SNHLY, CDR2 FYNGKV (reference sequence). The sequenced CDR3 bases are TGTGCCAGCAGCCTCACACAGGGAGACACCCAGTAC. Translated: CASSLTQGDTQY. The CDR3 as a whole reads CASSLTQGDTQYF.

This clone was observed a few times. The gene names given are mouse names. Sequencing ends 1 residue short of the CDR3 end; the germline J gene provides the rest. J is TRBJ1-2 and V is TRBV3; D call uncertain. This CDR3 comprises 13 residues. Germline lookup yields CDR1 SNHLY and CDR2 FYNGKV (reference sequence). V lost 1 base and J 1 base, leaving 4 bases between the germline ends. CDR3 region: CASSLGKNSDYTF. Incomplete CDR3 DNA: TGTGCCAGCAGCTTAGGGAAAAACTCCGACTACACC.

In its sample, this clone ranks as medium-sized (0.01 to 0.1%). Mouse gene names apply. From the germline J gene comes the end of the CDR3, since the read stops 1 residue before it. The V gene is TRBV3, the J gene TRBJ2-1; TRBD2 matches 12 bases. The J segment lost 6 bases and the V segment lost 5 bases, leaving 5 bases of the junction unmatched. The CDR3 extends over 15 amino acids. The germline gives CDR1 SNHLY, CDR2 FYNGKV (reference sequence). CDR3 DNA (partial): TGTGCCAGCAGCCCGACTGGGGGGGCGCGTGCTGAGCAGTTC. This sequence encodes CASSPTGGARAEQF. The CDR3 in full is CASSPTGGARAEQFF.